This entry lists 20 T cell receptor beta chains sequenced from one sample in a study of CD8 T cells in ankylosing spondylitis. Each CDR3 protein is one row after TCRdb ran MiXCR on the 5' RACE reads. The data contain 300,000 to 350,000 distinct CDR3 sequences, less than 25% of them singletons. Sequenced sample: blood, either unsorted or a sorted T cell fraction (not recorded which). The receptors originated from a female donor with ankylosing spondylitis or in good health (not recorded which).

The sample holds many counts of this clonotype. The V gene is TRBV6-5, the J gene TRBJ1-3, with 7 bases aligning to TRBD1. Germline V gene data show CDR1 as MNHEY and CDR2 as SVGAGI. This CDR3 has 14 residues. Trimming at V came to 4 bases and at J to 0 bases, leaving 0 bases not matched to a gene. The CDR3 DNA reads TGTGCCAGCAGTTCAGGGGGCTCTGGAAACACCATATATTTT. It is translated as CASSSGGSGNTIYF.

The gene calls are TRBV20-1 and TRBJ1-2, with D unresolved. Between the trimmed V and J ends, which lost 0 bases and 8 bases, there was a span of 10 bases. Looked up from germline, CDR1 is DFQATT and CDR2 is SNEGSKA (reference sequence). There are 12 residues in the CDR3. The CDR3 DNA is TGCAGTGCTAGAGACTGGTCGCGCGGCTACACCTTC. Its translation is CSARDWSRGYTF.

The V call is TRBV5-4, the J call TRBJ2-5, with 9 bases aligning to TRBD2. Germline CDR1 is SGHNT and CDR2 is YYREEE (reference sequence). The CDR3 is 16 residues long. V gave up 4 bases and J gave up 5 bases; unmatched junction bases: 12. CDR3 sequence reads: CASSIGAREGRETQYF. For the CDR3, the DNA is TGTGCCAGCAGCATCGGAGCGCGGGAGGGCCGGGAGACCCAGTACTTC.

This clonotype was observed a single time. This chain uses TRBV28 with TRBJ2-3, with D hard to call. V gave up 3 bases and J gave up 0 bases, with 10 bases separating them. CDR3 length equals 15 residues. CDR1 and CDR2 from the germline V gene are MDHEN and SYDVKM. CDR3 amino acids: CASSLPETSTDTQYF. The CDR3 bases are TGTGCCAGCAGTTTGCCAGAGACAAGCACAGATACGCAGTATTTT.

The V gene is TRBV5-1, the J gene TRBJ2-7, with 11 bases identical to TRBD2. Germline values: CDR1 SGHRS, CDR2 YFSETQ. The CDR3 extends over 14 amino acids. Trimming cost V 7 bases and J 5 bases; bases outside gene matches: 8. This chain's CDR3 is CASGTSGSSNEQYF. The CDR3 region has the DNA TGCGCCAGCGGCACTAGCGGGAGTAGCAACGAGCAGTACTTC.

This sequence joins TRBV20-1 and TRBJ2-1; D is unresolved. V lost 4 bases and J 6 bases, leaving 16 bases between the germline ends. The germline CDR1 and CDR2 sequences are DFQATT and SNEGSKA (reference sequence). CDR3 length equals 14 residues. The CDR3 coding sequence is TGCAGTGCTAACCCAGCGCCTTTGTCCAATGAGCAGTTCTTC. Amino acids: CSANPAPLSNEQFF.

V usage is TRBV5-1 and J usage is TRBJ1-4, with D possibly being TRBD1 (5 bases). The V gene's germline CDR1 is SGHRS and CDR2 YFSETQ. The CDR3 totals 14 residues. The V end was cut by 2 bases, the J end by 2 bases, with 7 bases between. The CDR3, as DNA: TGCGCCAGCAGCTTCAGGGACACTAATGAAAAACTGTTTTTT. It is translated as CASSFRDTNEKLFF.

This clonotype has just a few counts. This chain uses TRBV4-2 with TRBJ1-1, with unresolved D. CDR1 is LGHNA, CDR2 YNFKEQ, per germline. Trimming stripped 0 bases from V and 4 bases from J, with 9 bases between. The CDR3 contains 14 residues. This CDR3 is CASSQDLGSTEAFF. Written as DNA, the CDR3 is TGTGCCAGCAGCCAAGATCTAGGGAGCACTGAAGCTTTCTTT.

The V and J genes are TRBV3-1 and TRBJ2-3; tentatively, D is TRBD2 (6 bases). This CDR3 is 15 amino acids long. V shed 2 bases and J shed 4 bases, with 13 bases lying between them. Germline loops: CDR1 LGHDT, CDR2 YNNKEL (reference sequence). In DNA, the CDR3 is TGTGCCAGCAGCCAAAAGGGGCTAGCGTCAGATACGCAGTATTTT. Encoded protein: CASSQKGLASDTQYF.

Ten or more counts support this clonotype. CDR3 in DNA: TGTGCCAGCAGCTCGCCGCGGACGGGTGAAAAACTGTTTTTT. It translates to CASSSPRTGEKLFF. The chain joins TRBV5-6 to TRBJ1-4, with D hard to call. Trimming shortened V by 3 bases and J by 7 bases, and 13 bases separated the two germline ends. Germline CDR1 and CDR2: SGHDT and YYEEEE. The CDR3 covers 14 residues.

This clonotype has a count of ten or more. This chain joins TRBV20-1 and TRBJ1-5; D uncertain. The V and J ends lost 0 bases and 5 bases respectively, with 11 bases between them. There are 14 residues in the CDR3. The V gene's germline CDR1 is DFQATT and CDR2 SNEGSKA (reference sequence). The CDR3 nucleotides read TGCAGTGCTAGAGACAGCAAAGCCTATCAGCCCCAGCATTTT. The encoded protein is CSARDSKAYQPQHF.

This clonotype has just a few counts. The V and J genes are TRBV20-1 and TRBJ2-1; TRBD2 aligns across 14 bases. Per the germline V gene, CDR1 is DFQATT and CDR2 is SNEGSKA (reference sequence). This CDR3 region has 17 residues. V shed 1 base and J 7 bases; nucleotides not matched to a gene: 9. The CDR3, as DNA: TGCAGTGCTAGAGCCCCGGGACTAGCGGGAGTGGGAAATGAGCAGTTCTTC. Its protein is CSARAPGLAGVGNEQFF.

This clonotype was seen ten or more times. This sequence joins TRBV20-1 and TRBJ2-1, with D uncertain. The CDR3 is 12 residues long. V was cut by 6 bases and J by 4 bases, with 10 bases left in between. The germline V gene encodes CDR1 DFQATT and CDR2 SNEGSKA (reference sequence). This CDR3 reads CSATTAYNEQFF. DNA of the CDR3: TGCAGTGCCACCACTGCATACAATGAGCAGTTCTTC.

This clonotype was seen just once. The V gene is TRBV7-3, the J gene TRBJ2-1; 7 positions agree with TRBD2. With 2 bases clipped from V and 0 bases from J, the junction kept 13 bases outside the gene matches. The germline V gene encodes CDR1 SGHTA and CDR2 FQGTGA. This CDR3 contains 19 residues. In DNA form, the CDR3 reads TGTGCCAGCAGCTTATATCCCCTAGCGGAGGAGAGCTCCTACAATGAGCAGTTCTTC. It codes for CASSLYPLAEESSYNEQFF. Full variable domain (missing parts from reference TRBV7-3 and TRBJ2-1): GAGVSQTPSNKVTEKGKYVELRCDPISGHTALYWYRQSLGQGPEFLIYFQGTGAADDSGLPNDRFFAVRPEGSVSTLKIQRTERGDSAVYLCASSLYPLAEESSYNEQFFGPGTRLTVL.

This clonotype has just a few counts. This sequence joins TRBV4-3 and TRBJ2-5; D is uncertain. The CDR3 spans 14 residues. Trimming stripped 1 base from V and 5 bases from J, with 11 bases between. CDR1 is LGHNA, CDR2 YSLEER, per germline. The CDR3 loop reads CASSQGVGFETQYF. The CDR3 DNA reads as TGCGCCAGCAGCCAAGGAGTGGGATTCGAGACCCAGTACTTC.

The chain links TRBV24-1 to TRBJ2-1; D may be TRBD1 (8 bases). This CDR3 comprises 17 residues. CDR1 and CDR2 (germline): KGHDR, SFDVKD. V lost 4 bases to trimming and J lost 3 bases, with 18 bases between them. The CDR3 reads CATSDQAGTGNYNEQFF. CDR3 coding DNA: TGTGCCACCAGTGACCAAGCGGGGACAGGAAACTACAATGAGCAGTTCTTC.

The chain has TRBV4-3 and TRBJ2-3; TRBD1 matches at 10 bases. Germline CDR1 and CDR2: LGHNA and YSLEER. CDR3 size: 18 residues. Trimming at V came to 1 base and at J to 2 bases, leaving 9 bases not matched to a gene. The CDR3 nucleotides are TGCGCCAGCAGCCAAGCTCCGTTTGGGACAGGGGCCACAGATACGCAGTATTTT. This sequence encodes CASSQAPFGTGATDTQYF.

The CDR3 DNA reads TGTGCCACCAGCAGTGATCCTGGGGGGTACAATGAGCAGTTCTTC. Translation gives CATSSDPGGYNEQFF. The gene calls are TRBV15 and TRBJ2-1, with D perhaps TRBD2 (6 bases). Germline V gene data show CDR1 as LNHNV and CDR2 as YYDKDF (reference sequence). Trimming took 3 bases from V and 4 from J, leaving 13 bases between them. This CDR3 contains 15 residues.

In this sample, this clonotype turned up many times. V is TRBV6-1 and J is TRBJ1-3; D is undetermined. The V and J ends lost 6 bases and 0 bases respectively, with 12 bases between them. Germline V CDR1 and CDR2: MNHNS, SASEGT. The CDR3 runs to 15 residues. For the CDR3, the DNA is TGTGCCAGCAGAGCGACGGCGTACTCTGGAAACACCATATATTTT. Protein: CASRATAYSGNTIYF.

This clonotype has just a few counts. The CDR3, as DNA: TGCAGCGGCAGAGCGGGTGATGGGACCCAGTACTTC. As protein: CSGRAGDGTQYF. J is TRBJ2-5 and V is TRBV29-1; maybe TRBD2 (6 bases). V lost 7 bases to trimming and J lost 7 bases, with 16 bases between them. The germline gives CDR1 SQVTM, CDR2 ANQGSEA. This CDR3 comprises 12 residues.